Shown below are 9 T cell receptor beta chains from a single sample sequenced in a study of PD-L1 blockade in urothelial cancer. Time point noted: peripheral blood 6 weeks after treatment start. Method: immunoSEQ multiplex PCR; TCRdb's copy keeps in-frame clones and lacks some. Found here are some 110,000 clones, around 93% of them singletons; the top ten hold 3% to 4.5%. This specimen consisted of PBMCs, obtained around atezolizumab (anti-PD-L1) treatment. The origin of the receptors is a man in his fifties or sixties with urothelial cancer.

The rearrangement uses TRBV30 and TRBJ2-6; D is undetermined. The CDR3 totals 14 residues. Trimming removed 4 bases at V and 4 bases at J, with 11 bases between. From germline, CDR1 is GTSNPN and CDR2 SVGIG (reference sequence). CDR3 sequence reads: CAWTYMSGANVLTF. CDR3 bases: TGTGCCTGGACCTATATGTCCGGGGCCAACGTCCTGACTTTC.

The genes are TRBV4-2 and TRBJ2-3; D is ambiguous. V was cut by 3 bases and J by 1 base, with 8 bases left in between. Germline lookup yields CDR1 LGHNA and CDR2 YNFKEQ. The CDR3 totals 14 residues. The CDR3 DNA follows: TGTGCCAGCAGCCAGAGTGTGGGCACAGATACGCAGTATTTT. This translates into CASSQSVGTDTQYF.

As to this clone: The DNA is left out, because the CDR3 cannot be placed on it with certainty; the CDR3 is given as TCRdb lists it. This chain connects TRBV4-1 to TRBJ2-5; TRBD1, the table's D call, lacks a check against the DNA. The CDR3 adds up to 15 amino acids, both ends counted. Per germline, CDR1 MGHRA and CDR2 YSYEKL. CDR3 amino acids: CASSLKGGFLETQYF.

The chain has TRBV19 and TRBJ2-1; 9 positions agree with TRBD2. After removal of 5 bases from V and 5 bases from J, the junction contained 13 bases not matched to a gene. This CDR3 region has 17 residues. In germline, CDR1 is LNHDA, CDR2 SQIVND (reference sequence). CDR3 sequence (DNA): TGTGCCAGTAGTCTTAGCGGGAGTGCGCCCCCTGACAATGAGCAGTTCTTC. Protein: CASSLSGSAPPDNEQFF.

This clone was detected only once. The rearrangement links TRBV9 to TRBJ2-6; D is undetermined. Looked up from germline, CDR1 is SGDLS and CDR2 is YYNGEE. The CDR3 totals 16 residues. Trimming shortened V by 0 bases and J by 0 bases, and 7 bases separated the two germline ends. The CDR3 DNA is TGTGCCAGCAGCGTAGGTCCCGGCTCTGGGGCCAACGTCCTGACTTTC. This codes for CASSVGPGSGANVLTF.

The gene calls are TRBV27 and TRBJ1-4; 9 bases are shared with TRBD1. The V segment lost 9 bases and the J segment 8 bases; nucleotides outside the gene matches: 16. The CDR3 totals 16 residues. CDR1 and CDR2 (germline): MNHEY, SMNVEV (reference sequence). The CDR3 DNA reads TGTGCCAGTCAATACGGGACAGGGACAGGAGAGGAAAAACTGTTTTTT. It translates to CASQYGTGTGEEKLFF.

The DNA of the CDR3 is TGCGCCAGCAGCAGCTCGTTTCAAGAGACCCAGTACTTC. It is translated as CASSSSFQETQYF. The V and J genes are TRBV5-1 and TRBJ2-5; D remains unclear. This CDR3 comprises 13 residues. V lost 4 bases to trimming and J lost 2 bases, with 9 bases between them. The germline CDR1 and CDR2 sequences are SGHRS and YFSETQ.

V gene TRBV28 combines with J gene TRBJ1-1; TRBD1 is a possible D gene (6 bases). Germline loops: CDR1 MDHEN, CDR2 SYDVKM. CDR3 length equals 13 residues. V shed 8 bases and J shed 0 bases, with 10 bases lying between them. The CDR3 DNA reads TGTGCCAGCGGTAAGGGGGTGAACACTGAAGCTTTCTTT. Protein: CASGKGVNTEAFF. The whole variable domain, remainder taken from reference TRBV28 and TRBJ1-1, is DVKVTQSSRYLVKRTGEKVFLECVQDMDHENMFWYRQDPGLGLRLIYFSYDVKMKEKGDIPEGYSVSREKKERFSLILESASTNQTSMYLCASGKGVNTEAFFGQGTRLTVV.

The CDR3 reads CASSPGQGAGNEQFF. CDR3 sequence (DNA): TGTGCCAGCAGTCCCGGGCAGGGGGCAGGCAATGAGCAGTTCTTC. This chain uses TRBV2 with TRBJ2-1; 8 nucleotides align to TRBD1. In germline, CDR1 is SNHLY, CDR2 FYNNEI. The CDR3 loop spans 15 amino acids. Trimming took 5 bases from V and 6 from J; bases not matched to a gene: 9.